These 10 T cell receptor beta chains were all obtained from the same sample, sequenced in a study of T cells after yellow fever vaccination (dated by TCRdb to between 2017 and 2020). According to the study, the label for this sample's treatment or condition signals: live attenuated yellow fever vaccine strain. Libraries were made using 5' RACE. Reads for this sample came from an Illumina NovaSeq 6000. TCRdb trimmed public reads at Q25 via fastp, called clones via MiXCR and kept in-frame beta chains. Rows are combined by CDR3 protein, so each entry shows the most common genes and DNA. This sample gives approximately 450,000 distinct CDR3 sequences in total; around 19% of them show up just once. Clones ranked in the top ten supply 15% to 20% of the sample. Sequencing was performed on PBMCs, taken before the yellow fever booster vaccination. The receptors were gathered from a man aged 18-30 years who received the YFV17D yellow fever vaccine.

The chain carries TRBV7-9 and TRBJ2-1, with 10 nucleotides matching TRBD1. From germline, CDR1 is SEHNR and CDR2 FQNEAQ (reference sequence). The CDR3 spans 17 residues. With 5 bases clipped from V and 6 bases from J, the junction kept 13 bases outside the gene matches. The CDR3: CASSLDWGTGEANEQFF. CDR3 sequence (DNA): TGTGCCAGCAGCCTTGATTGGGGGACAGGGGAAGCCAATGAGCAGTTCTTC. The full variable domain, rest sourced from reference TRBV7-9 and TRBJ2-1, is DTGVSQNPRHKITKRGQNVTFRCDPISEHNRLYWYRQTLGQGPEFLTYFQNEAQLEKSRLLSDRFSAERPKGSFSTLEIQRTEQGDSAMYLCASSLDWGTGEANEQFFGPGTRLTVL.

This clonotype appeared a few times. CDR3 loop: CATSRVKSAGSVDEQFF. The CDR3 bases are TGTGCCACCAGCAGAGTAAAGTCAGCGGGGAGTGTCGATGAGCAGTTCTTC. The chain carries TRBV15 and TRBJ2-1, with 7 bases that match TRBD2. The germline CDR1 and CDR2 sequences are LNHNV and YYDKDF (reference sequence). The J segment lost 8 bases and the V segment lost 1 base, leaving 14 bases of the junction unmatched. The CDR3 has 17 amino acids.

This clonotype was seen more than once but under ten times. The chain recombines TRBV20-1 with TRBJ1-1; D gene uncertain. The V gene lost 1 base and the J gene lost 2 bases, with 11 bases spanning the gap. There are 14 residues in the CDR3. Germline CDR1 DFQATT, CDR2 SNEGSKA (reference sequence). The CDR3 loop is CSARAAEGNTEAFF. DNA of the CDR3: TGCAGTGCTAGAGCTGCGGAGGGAAACACTGAAGCTTTCTTT.

The CDR3 bases are TGTGCCAGTAGTATGGGGGACAGCTCCTACAATGAGCAGTTCTTC. Translated, it gives CASSMGDSSYNEQFF. The chain has TRBV19 and TRBJ2-1; 7 nucleotides line up with TRBD1. V was pared by 3 bases and J by 0 bases, with 2 bases of the junction left unmatched. This CDR3 comprises 15 residues. Per the germline V gene, CDR1 is LNHDA and CDR2 is SQIVND (reference sequence). The whole variable domain, filled in from reference TRBV19 and TRBJ2-1, reads DGGITQSPKYLFRKEGQNVTLSCEQNLNHDAMYWYRQDPGQGLRLIYYSQIVNDFQKGDIAEGYSVSREKKESFPLTVTSAQKNPTAFYLCASSMGDSSYNEQFFGPGTRLTVL.

A word on this clonotype: The junction departs from germline at one end; a sequencing error may be responsible. J is TRBJ2-3 and V is TRBV7-2; TRBD2 agrees at 9 bases. The germline gives CDR1 SGHTA, CDR2 FQGNSA. This CDR3 is built from 18 residues. This CDR3 reads CASSLAASGVPSTDTQYF. CDR3 bases: TGTGCCAGCAGCCTAGCGGCTAGCGGGGTACCTAGCACAGATACGCAGTATTTT.

The chain links TRBV5-4 to TRBJ2-7, with D perhaps assigned TRBD1 or TRBD2 (5 bases each). CDR3 length: 14 residues. Germline V CDR1 and CDR2: SGHNT, YYREEE (reference sequence). V was cut by 4 bases and J by 3 bases, with 14 bases left in between. The CDR3 loop reads CASSQGWGDYEQYF. CDR3 sequence (DNA): TGTGCCAGCAGCCAGGGATGGGGAGACTACGAGCAGTACTTC. The variable domain in full, with the rest retrieved from reference TRBV5-4 and TRBJ2-7, is ETGVTQSPTHLIKTRGQQVTLRCSSQSGHNTVSWYQQALGQGPQFIFQYYREEENGRGNFPPRFSGLQFPNYSSELNVNALELDDSALYLCASSQGWGDYEQYFGPGTRLTVT.

This clonotype was seen a few times. The rearrangement joins TRBV6-2 or TRBV6-3 to TRBJ2-5; D not resolved. Germline values: CDR1 MNHEY, CDR2 SVGEGT. The CDR3 is 16 residues long. Trimming took off 0 bases at V and 0 bases at J, with 11 bases between the two ends. DNA of the CDR3: TGTGCCAGCAGTTACTCCCCCTCAGCGTACCAAGAGACCCAGTACTTC. It translates to CASSYSPSAYQETQYF.

The J gene is TRBJ2-1, the V gene TRBV6-1; 7 nucleotides match TRBD1. Looked up from germline, CDR1 is MNHNS and CDR2 is SASEGT. The CDR3 has 13 residues. V gave up 4 bases and J gave up 6 bases; unmatched junction bases: 3. This chain's CDR3 is CASSVAGGNEQFF. CDR3 bases: TGTGCCAGCAGTGTGGCAGGGGGCAATGAGCAGTTCTTC.

The chain is built from TRBV4-2 and TRBJ2-2, with 8 bases that match TRBD2. Per the germline V gene, CDR1 is LGHNA and CDR2 is YNFKEQ. This CDR3 is built from 15 residues. Trimming took 5 bases from V and 13 from J; bases not matched to a gene: 15. The DNA of the CDR3 is TGTGCCAGCAGCTATATCATCGGGGGGGCCGCGTCGCTGTTTTTT. This translates into CASSYIIGGAASLFF.

V and J are TRBV5-5 and TRBJ2-5; D remains unclear. This CDR3 has 14 amino acids. The germline V and J ends were trimmed by 2 bases and 3 bases, with 11 bases remaining between them. Germline CDR1 is SGHKS and CDR2 is YYEKEE (reference sequence). This chain's CDR3 is CASSFVQWEETQYF. CDR3 sequence (DNA): TGTGCCAGCAGCTTCGTACAGTGGGAAGAGACCCAGTACTTC.